Each of the 10 T cell receptor beta chains below was sequenced from the same sample in a study of CD8+ T cells in alopecia areata. As for treatment: oral pan-JAK inhibitor, 5-10 mg twice daily. Sequencing relied on a cDNA template that was reverse transcribed from extracted RNA. Produced via immunoSEQ multiplex PCR; TCRdb's table is partial and in-frame only. The table lists some 210,000 clones, approximately 65% of them singletons. Sequenced material: CD4+ T cells sorted from blood, taken at week 44, from a patient treated with tofacitinib. The receptors originated from a human donor with alopecia areata.

The chain has TRBV4-3 and TRBJ1-2; possibly TRBD1 for D (6 bases). The germline CDR1 and CDR2 sequences are LGHNA and YSLEER. V lost 1 base and J lost 6, with 9 bases in between. This CDR3 is 13 amino acids long. The DNA for the CDR3 is TGCGCCAGCAGCCAAGGGACAGCAGATGGCTACACCTTC. Amino acid sequence: CASSQGTADGYTF.

V and J are TRBV25-1 and TRBJ1-6; D possibly corresponds to TRBD1 (6 bases). Trimming cost V 8 bases and J 13 bases, with 18 bases left between them. This CDR3 region has 13 residues. The germline CDR1 and CDR2 sequences are MGHDK and SYGVNS. The CDR3 is CASQPPGQMPLHF. The CDR3 DNA sequence: TGTGCCAGCCAGCCTCCGGGACAAATGCCCCTCCACTTT.

V usage is TRBV18 and J usage is TRBJ1-1, with D possibly TRBD1 on 6 matching bases. The germline V and J ends were trimmed by 3 bases and 5 bases, with 13 bases remaining between them. This CDR3 spans 14 amino acids. Germline V CDR1 and CDR2: KGHSH, LQKENI. CDR3 nucleotides: TGTGCCAGCTCACCCCGACAGGTTATAACTGAAGCTTTCTTT. It specifies CASSPRQVITEAFF.

This clone was found a few times. V is TRBV29-1 and J is TRBJ2-5; no definite D call. CDR1 and CDR2 from the germline V gene are SQVTM and ANQGSEA. The CDR3 consists of 12 residues. With 4 bases removed from V and 5 bases from J, the gap between germline ends came to 11 bases. CDR3 DNA sequence: TGCAGCGTTGGTAGGGCCGGGGAGACCCAGTACTTC. Encoded protein: CSVGRAGETQYF.

This clone was detected a few times. V is TRBV10-3 and J is TRBJ1-2, with D perhaps matching TRBD1 (6 bases). CDR3 size: 13 residues. Germline loops: CDR1 ENHRY, CDR2 SYGVKD. Trimming removed 6 bases at V and 8 bases at J, with 16 bases between. The CDR3 DNA sequence: TGTGCCATCAGAGCAGGGGTTGGTGGAGGCTACACCTTC. Translated: CAIRAGVGGGYTF.

In this sample, this clone turned up once. The rearrangement uses TRBV7-2 and TRBJ2-7, with 12 bases identical to TRBD1. Germline V CDR1 and CDR2: SGHTA, FQGNSA. The length of the CDR3 is 18 residues. The J segment lost 1 base and the V segment lost 1 base, leaving 8 bases of the junction unmatched. CDR3 loop: CASSLVGTGQGASYEQYF. Written as DNA, the CDR3 is TGTGCCAGCAGCTTAGTTGGGACGGGACAGGGGGCATCCTACGAGCAGTACTTC. Full variable domain (remainder filled in from reference TRBV7-2 and TRBJ2-7): GAGVSQSPSNKVTEKGKDVELRCDPISGHTALYWYRQSLGQGLEFLIYFQGNSAPDKSGLPSDRFSAERTGGSVSTLTIQRTQQEDSAVYLCASSLVGTGQGASYEQYFGPGTRLTVT.

This clone has just a few counts. The chain employs TRBV9 and TRBJ2-3; 11 bases align to TRBD2. V was clipped by 0 bases and J by 1 base; unmatched bases: 7. Germline V gives CDR1 SGDLS, CDR2 YYNGEE. The CDR3 is 18 amino acids. As DNA, the CDR3 is TGTGCCAGCAGCGTAGCCCCGACTAGCGGGGCCGGCACAGATACGCAGTATTTT. Amino acids: CASSVAPTSGAGTDTQYF.

Comment on this clone: An end of the junction does not agree with germline; a read error may underlie this. The chain combines TRBV2 with TRBJ2-3, with 10 bases matching TRBD1. The CDR3 is 13 amino acids. Germline V lookup: CDR1 SNHLY, CDR2 FYNNEI. The CDR3 here is CASSEVPGQGFSF. CDR3 sequence (DNA): TGTGCCAGCAGTGAGGTGCCGGGACAGGGGTTCAGTTTT.

The gene calls are TRBV29-1 and TRBJ1-2, with TRBD1 matching over 9 bases. CDR1 SQVTM and CDR2 ANQGSEA come from the germline V gene. With V trimmed by 3 bases and J by 6 bases, 5 bases remained unmatched. The CDR3 spans 13 residues. The CDR3: CSVEGQGGDGYTF. CDR3 nucleotide sequence: TGCAGCGTTGAGGGACAGGGCGGGGATGGCTACACCTTC.

This clone was detected a few times. V gene TRBV29-1 combines with J gene TRBJ1-1; D unresolved. With 1 base removed from V and 10 bases from J, the gap between germline ends came to 10 bases. The CDR3 runs 11 residues. Germline lookup yields CDR1 SQVTM and CDR2 ANQGSEA. The CDR3 region is CSVEVTRRAFF. The CDR3 DNA reads TGCAGCGTTGAAGTGACGAGAAGAGCTTTCTTT. Full variable domain (outside the CDR3, taken from reference TRBV29-1 and TRBJ1-1): SAVISQKPSRDICQRGTSLTIQCQVDSQVTMMFWYRQQPGQSLTLIATANQGSEATYESGFVIDKFPISRPNLTFSTLTVSNMSPEDSSIYLCSVEVTRRAFFGQGTRLTVV.